This TCR beta chain emerged from a study of T cell responses to AZD1222 COVID-19 vaccine. Study results and limitations: Sampling that yielded the repertoires occurred only after the peak T cell response. Spike-specific TCR breadth rose after two AZD1222 doses, and depth rose as well.

Samples with a second dose at about 4 or about 12 weeks were pooled together. Worth noting for this clone: Its antigen remains unidentified.

Sequencing was performed with immunoSEQ multiplex PCR; in TCRdb, only in-frame clones are kept and a portion is missing. This sample yields about 150,000 clones, of which approximately 91% are seen a single time; about 1.6% belongs to the top ten. V was cut by 4 bases and J by 0 bases, with 12 bases left in between. CDR1 is LNHDA and CDR2 is SQIVND in the germline V gene (reference sequence). The CDR3 runs 15 residues. The source is an adult who received the AZD1222 COVID-19 vaccine. V is TRBV19 and J is TRBJ1-2; tentative D call: TRBD1 (6 bases). The source material was peripheral blood, sampled 28 days after the second AZD1222 dose. The CDR3, as DNA: TGTGCCAGTAGTAAGACGACAGGCGCTAACTATGGCTACACCTTC. As protein: CASSKTTGANYGYTF.